The sequence of this T cell receptor beta chain was determined in a study of T cell responses to AZD1222 COVID-19 vaccine. Study results and caveats: Spike-wide coverage was observed for vaccine-associated CD4 TCRs, with dominant responses at 160-218 and 743-854. Females made up more of the donors, who were largely white British, and clonal diversity may have come out too low.

Produced via immunoSEQ multiplex PCR; TCRdb's table is partial and in-frame only. The sample records roughly 100,000 clones, almost 90% being singletons. As for this clone: Its matching antigen is unknown.

In germline, CDR1 is SGHTA, CDR2 FQGNSA. The CDR3 length is 17 residues. Trimming at V came to 4 bases and at J to 5 bases, leaving 9 bases not matched to a gene. Sequenced here: peripheral blood, sampled on day 0 of AZD1222 vaccination. This clonotype originated in an adult in good health. This rearrangement joins TRBV7-2 to TRBJ2-5, with 14 nucleotides matching TRBD2. CDR3 nucleotides: TGTGCCAGCAGCTCGAGACTAGCGGGAGGGCCATCGGAGACCCAGTACTTC. Protein: CASSSRLAGGPSETQYF.